This T cell receptor (beta chain) was documented in a study of OX40 agonist ivuxolimab in advanced cancers. Background on the study: Ivuxolimab, which patients received intravenously every 2 weeks, was dosed at 0.01 to 10 mg/kg. Study results and caveats: Expanded peripheral T-cell antigen specificity went undetermined. Low normalized T-cell clonal expansion was also seen in some nonresponders. The CD4+ and CD8+ T cells in the blood had expanded clonally by week 6 at 0.1 to 3.0 mg/kg.

This CDR3 comprises 14 residues. V lost 6 bases and J 0 bases, leaving 12 bases between the germline ends. Germline CDR1 MNHNS, CDR2 SASEGT. Concerning this clone itself: The antigen is not known.

The data were produced by immunoSEQ multiplex PCR, yet TCRdb's version contains in-frame clones alone and is incomplete. The table lists tens of thousands of clones, approximately 81% of them singletons, with roughly 15% in the top ten. The source is an adult with an advanced solid tumor such as melanoma, head and neck, liver or kidney cancer. The sequences come from CD4+ or CD8+ T cells sorted from blood, collected in a trial of the OX40 agonist ivuxolimab. This sequence joins TRBV6-1 and TRBJ2-7; D unresolved. The CDR3 sequence is CASRPVSPSYEQYF. As DNA, the CDR3 is TGTGCCAGCAGGCCAGTTAGTCCCTCCTACGAGCAGTACTTC.